Shown below are 30 T cell receptor beta chains from a single sample sequenced in a study of blood T cell repertoires in COVID-19. Assay used: immunoSEQ multiplex PCR; TCRdb lists only in-frame clones, some missing. The data hold 400,000 or so clones, with 88% observed a single time. Material for sequencing was PBMCs or T cells enriched from blood (not recorded which). These receptors originate from a woman between 40 and 55 years old with acute COVID-19.

The V call is TRBV5-4, the J call TRBJ2-7; tentative D call: TRBD1 (6 bases). The CDR3 runs to 13 residues. Looked up from germline, CDR1 is SGHNT and CDR2 is YYREEE (reference sequence). Trimming stripped 4 bases from V and 7 bases from J, with 15 bases between. Here the CDR3 reads CASSTQGPTEQYF. The DNA for the CDR3 is TGTGCCAGCAGCACACAGGGTCCAACGGAGCAGTACTTC.

This chain uses TRBV28 with TRBJ2-2, with 7 bases aligning to TRBD1. The CDR3 is 12 residues long. J gave up 7 bases and V 7 bases, and 3 bases lay outside the gene matches. CDR1 is MDHEN, CDR2 SYDVKM, per germline. CDR3 sequence: CASNRQGGELFF. In nucleotides, the CDR3 is TGTGCCAGCAACCGACAGGGCGGGGAGCTGTTTTTT.

The V call is TRBV6-5, the J call TRBJ1-1, with 8 positions matching TRBD1. The CDR3 runs to 16 residues. Losses at the gene ends were 4 bases for V and 2 bases for J; bases not matched to a gene: 9. Germline assignment: CDR1 MNHEY and CDR2 SVGAGI. The CDR3 bases are TGTGCCAGCAGTTCGACAGGGGCCCTTTTTAACACTGAAGCTTTCTTT. Protein sequence: CASSSTGALFNTEAFF.

Note on this clone: This same CDR3 is encoded by further DNA sequences in the sample. This chain uses TRBV24-1 with TRBJ2-7, with 10 bases aligning to TRBD1. The V and J ends lost 4 bases and 3 bases, in that order; junction bases with no gene match: 5. CDR1 is KGHDR, CDR2 SFDVKD, per germline. CDR3 size: 15 residues. For the CDR3, the DNA is TGTGCCACCAGTGACCCTGGGACAGGGGACTACGAGCAGTACTTC. This encodes CATSDPGTGDYEQYF.

This clone was counted once. V is TRBV7-2 and J is TRBJ2-7; D perhaps matches TRBD1 (6 bases). Germline CDR1 is SGHTA and CDR2 is FQGNSA. The V gene lost 6 bases and the J gene lost 3 bases, with 15 bases spanning the gap. The CDR3 loop spans 14 amino acids. The DNA of the CDR3 is TGTGCCAGCAGTCTCCGAGGACAGTACTACGAGCAGTACTTC. Translating gives CASSLRGQYYEQYF. Full variable domain (remainder filled in from reference TRBV7-2 and TRBJ2-7): GAGVSQSPSNKVTEKGKDVELRCDPISGHTALYWYRQSLGQGLEFLIYFQGNSAPDKSGLPSDRFSAERTGGSVSTLTIQRTQQEDSAVYLCASSLRGQYYEQYFGPGTRLTVT.

About this clone: The DNA is left out, because the CDR3 cannot be placed on it with certainty; the CDR3 is given as TCRdb lists it. This sequence joins TRBV3-1 (or the pseudogene TRBV3-2) and TRBJ1-4; TRBD1, the table's D call, lacks a check against the DNA. The CDR3 is 16 amino acids in total, end residues counted. CDR1 is LGHDT and CDR2 is YNNKEL in the germline V gene (reference sequence). The CDR3 sequence is CASSQDFGPGEEKLFF.

V and J are TRBV2 and TRBJ1-1, with 7 bases matching TRBD1. The V and J ends lost 4 bases and 1 base, in that order; junction bases with no gene match: 9. The CDR3 runs to 16 residues. Looked up from germline, CDR1 is SNHLY and CDR2 is FYNNEI. The CDR3 sequence is CASSARQGLTNTEAFF. CDR3 nucleotide sequence: TGTGCCAGCAGTGCGAGACAGGGCTTGACGAACACTGAAGCTTTCTTT.

V and J are TRBV4-1 and TRBJ1-4; tentatively, D is TRBD1 (5 bases). The germline V and J ends were trimmed by 1 base and 8 bases, with 14 bases remaining between them. The CDR3 has 15 residues. The germline V gene encodes CDR1 MGHRA and CDR2 YSYEKL. In nucleotides, the CDR3 is TGCGCCAGCAGCCAAGGTAACAGGCTAGGAGAAAAACTGTTTTTT. This codes for CASSQGNRLGEKLFF.

This clone was seen just once. The chain combines TRBV6-5 with TRBJ2-7, with TRBD2 matching over 10 bases. After removal of 4 bases from V and 2 bases from J, the junction contained 8 bases not matched to a gene. CDR3 length: 16 residues. In germline, CDR1 is MNHEY, CDR2 SVGAGI. CDR3 sequence reads: CASSSSRLAGTYEQYF. CDR3 nucleotide sequence: TGTGCCAGCAGTTCCTCAAGACTAGCGGGCACCTACGAGCAGTACTTC.

This rearrangement joins TRBV2 to TRBJ2-1; 15 nucleotides match TRBD2. Germline V gene sequence: CDR1 SNHLY, CDR2 FYNNEI. CDR3 length equals 16 residues. The trim removed 5 bases at V and 8 bases at J, leaving 7 bases unmatched. The CDR3 region is CASSSRTSGGAYEQFF. The DNA of the CDR3 is TGTGCCAGCAGTTCCCGGACTAGCGGGGGGGCCTATGAGCAGTTCTTC.

The V gene is TRBV5-4, the J gene TRBJ2-1, with 11 nucleotides matching TRBD2. Germline trimming cut 0 bases from V and 7 bases from J; bases unmatched to any gene: 3. Germline CDR1 and CDR2: SGHNT and YYREEE (reference sequence). The CDR3 length is 15 residues. The CDR3 spells CASSLVSGGENEQFF. The CDR3 DNA sequence: TGTGCCAGCAGCTTGGTTAGCGGGGGGGAAAATGAGCAGTTCTTC.

The CDR3 reads CASSERTPITNEKLFF. CDR3 coding DNA: TGTGCCAGCAGTGAAAGGACACCGATTACTAATGAAAAACTGTTTTTT. The chain has TRBV6-1 and TRBJ1-4; maybe TRBD1 (5 bases). CDR3 length: 16 amino acids. CDR1 and CDR2 (germline): MNHNS, SASEGT. With 2 bases removed from V and 2 bases from J, the gap between germline ends came to 12 bases.

The rearrangement uses TRBV14 and TRBJ1-3, with no clear D. Germline V CDR1 and CDR2: SGHDN, FVKESK. V was trimmed by 3 bases and J by 9 bases, leaving 12 bases between them. The CDR3 sequence is 13 residues long. The CDR3: CASSQYQRSTIYF. The CDR3 DNA follows: TGTGCCAGCAGCCAGTACCAGAGGAGCACCATATATTTT.

The V call is TRBV24-1, the J call TRBJ2-7, with 10 positions matching TRBD1. Germline CDR1 reads KGHDR; CDR2 reads SFDVKD. The CDR3 has 14 residues. The J segment lost 7 bases and the V segment lost 3 bases, leaving 5 bases of the junction unmatched. The CDR3 is CATSDRTGGREQYF. In DNA, the CDR3 is TGTGCCACCAGTGATCGGACAGGGGGTAGAGAGCAGTACTTC.

The chain combines TRBV5-4 with TRBJ1-1, with TRBD1 identical over 7 bases. CDR1 is SGHNT, CDR2 YYREEE, per germline (reference sequence). This CDR3 contains 14 residues. V lost 4 bases and J lost 2; bases outside the gene matches: 5. The CDR3 sequence: CASSRGDSNTEAFF. For the CDR3, the DNA is TGTGCCAGCAGCCGCGGGGACAGCAACACTGAAGCTTTCTTT.

The CDR3 coding sequence is TGCGCCAGCAGTGACACTAGCGGAGTTGGGGAGACCCAGTACTTC. Its translation is CASSDTSGVGETQYF. J is TRBJ2-5 and V is TRBV10-2, with TRBD2 matching over 8 bases. Germline V gene lookup returns CDR1 WSHSY and CDR2 SAAADI. Trimming cost V 3 bases and J 5 bases; bases outside gene matches: 8. The length of the CDR3 is 15 residues.

The chain's CDR3 is CASSQGGPGANVLTF. The DNA for the CDR3 is TGTGCCAGCAGCCAAGGGGGGCCTGGGGCCAACGTCCTGACTTTC. The rearrangement links TRBV3-1 (or the pseudogene TRBV3-2) to TRBJ2-6, with D perhaps TRBD1 (6 bases). Germline values: CDR1 LGHDT, CDR2 YNNKEL (reference sequence). CDR3 length equals 15 residues. V was shortened by 1 base and J by 2 bases, with 6 bases between the two germline ends.

This sequence joins TRBV19 and TRBJ1-2; D ambiguous. The V gene lost 8 bases and the J gene lost 4 bases, with 26 bases spanning the gap. This CDR3 has 17 amino acids. From germline, CDR1 is LNHDA and CDR2 SQIVND (reference sequence). The CDR3 spells CASEALPRRSGGYGYTF. The CDR3 coding sequence is TGTGCCAGTGAAGCCCTTCCCCGACGGAGTGGTGGCTATGGCTACACCTTC.

In DNA, the CDR3 is TGTGCCAGCAGTACCTTGGACAGGCTGGGGTATGGCTACACCTTC. Its protein is CASSTLDRLGYGYTF. This sequence joins TRBV27 and TRBJ1-2, with 7 bases aligning to TRBD1. With 5 bases clipped from V and 5 bases from J, the junction kept 11 bases outside the gene matches. The CDR3 length is 15 residues. CDR1 MNHEY and CDR2 SMNVEV come from the germline V gene (reference sequence).

This chain uses TRBV5-1 with TRBJ2-7; no clear D. V lost 1 base to trimming and J lost 4 bases, with 15 bases between them. This CDR3 contains 15 residues. Germline lookup yields CDR1 SGHRS and CDR2 YFSETQ. Here the CDR3 reads CASSLFSTAEYEQYF. In DNA form, the CDR3 reads TGCGCCAGCAGCTTGTTTTCGACGGCGGAGTACGAGCAGTACTTC. Variable domain in full (rest from reference TRBV5-1 and TRBJ2-7): KAGVTQTPRYLIKTRGQQVTLSCSPISGHRSVSWYQQTPGQGLQFLFEYFSETQRNKGNFPGRFSGRQFSNSRSEMNVSTLELGDSALYLCASSLFSTAEYEQYFGPGTRLTVT.

CDR3 region: CASSFGRGTLINTEAFF. The CDR3 region has the DNA TGTGCCAGCAGCTTCGGGAGGGGCACGCTCATCAACACTGAAGCTTTCTTT. This chain links TRBV11-2 with TRBJ1-1; tentatively, D is TRBD1 (5 bases). The CDR3 is 17 residues long. The ends were cut back, 3 bases at V and 2 bases at J, with 19 bases in the middle. From germline, CDR1 is SGHAT and CDR2 FQNNGV.

The CDR3 nucleotides read TGTGCCTGGAGTGATAACAACTCTGGAAACACCATATATTTT. It translates to CAWSDNNSGNTIYF. The V call is TRBV30, the J call TRBJ1-3; D is undetermined. CDR1 GTSNPN and CDR2 SVGIG come from the germline V gene (reference sequence). This CDR3 has 14 residues. Deletions cut 1 base from V and 0 bases from J, with 7 bases between.

The V call is TRBV18, the J call TRBJ1-4; D might be TRBD1 (6 bases). The germline V and J ends were trimmed by 2 bases and 8 bases, with 12 bases remaining between them. Germline V lookup: CDR1 KGHSH, CDR2 LQKENI. The CDR3 is 14 amino acids. The CDR3, as DNA: TGTGCCAGCTCACCAGCAGGGGTGGAAGAAAAACTGTTTTTT. It encodes CASSPAGVEEKLFF.

This chain connects TRBV10-3 to TRBJ1-1, with 9 positions matching TRBD1. Trimming cost V 7 bases and J 4 bases; bases outside gene matches: 10. The CDR3 spans 15 residues. Per germline, CDR1 ENHRY and CDR2 SYGVKD. This CDR3 is CAINQRQGQGTEAFF. The CDR3 DNA reads as TGTGCCATCAACCAACGACAGGGACAGGGCACTGAAGCTTTCTTT.

CDR3 DNA: TGTGCCAGCAGCACACTAGCGGGGGCGGTCGAGCAGTACTTC. It yields the protein CASSTLAGAVEQYF. The chain combines TRBV6-2 or TRBV6-3 with TRBJ2-7; 11 bases match TRBD2. The CDR3 consists of 14 residues. With V trimmed by 6 bases and J by 6 bases, 7 bases remained unmatched. The germline V gene encodes CDR1 MNHEY and CDR2 SVGEGT.

Here the CDR3 DNA reads TGTGCCAGCTCACCACCCGGGGGATGGGCCCAGTACTTC. Protein: CASSPPGGWAQYF. The chain is built from TRBV18 and TRBJ2-5, with a tentative D call TRBD2 (6 bases). This CDR3 contains 13 residues. The V end was cut by 0 bases, the J end by 9 bases, with 11 bases between. Germline V CDR1 and CDR2: KGHSH, LQKENI.

The V gene is TRBV4-1, the J gene TRBJ2-2; D unclear. CDR1 is MGHRA and CDR2 is YSYEKL in the germline V gene. This CDR3 region has 14 residues. Trimming pared 4 bases from V and 4 bases from J, leaving 10 bases between. The CDR3 bases are TGCGCCAGCAGCCTTTTGTCAGGCACCGGGGAGCTGTTTTTT. It specifies CASSLLSGTGELFF.

V is TRBV2 and J is TRBJ1-2, with TRBD1 matching 12 bases. The trim removed 6 bases at V and 7 bases at J, leaving 12 bases unmatched. CDR3 length: 16 residues. CDR1 is SNHLY, CDR2 FYNNEI, per germline. As DNA, the CDR3 is TGTGCCAGCAGATACGCACCGGGACAGGGGGCTGGTGGCTACACCTTC. Its translation: CASRYAPGQGAGGYTF.

J is TRBJ2-7 and V is TRBV11-2; TRBD2 matches at 16 bases. This CDR3 has 19 amino acids. The junction had 16 bases not matched to a gene; V was cut back by 4 bases and J by 7 bases. The germline CDR1 and CDR2 sequences are SGHAT and FQNNGV. The CDR3 DNA reads TGTGCCAGCAGCTCGAGTCCGGGACTAGCGGGGGGGCCTTCCGGGGAGCAGTACTTC. As protein: CASSSSPGLAGGPSGEQYF. The variable domain in full, with the rest retrieved from reference TRBV11-2 and TRBJ2-7, is EAGVAQSPRYKIIEKRQSVAFWCNPISGHATLYWYQQILGQGPKLLIQFQNNGVVDDSQLPKDRFSAERLKGVDSTLKIQPAKLEDSAVYLCASSSSPGLAGGPSGEQYFGPGTRLTVT.

The V and J genes are TRBV6-5 and TRBJ1-3; D call uncertain. The CDR3 runs 15 residues. Trimming took 6 bases from V and 4 from J, leaving 16 bases between them. Germline V CDR1 and CDR2: MNHEY, SVGAGI. CDR3 loop: CASRSPLFAGNTIYF. The CDR3, as DNA: TGTGCCAGCAGATCTCCGCTCTTTGCGGGAAACACCATATATTTT.